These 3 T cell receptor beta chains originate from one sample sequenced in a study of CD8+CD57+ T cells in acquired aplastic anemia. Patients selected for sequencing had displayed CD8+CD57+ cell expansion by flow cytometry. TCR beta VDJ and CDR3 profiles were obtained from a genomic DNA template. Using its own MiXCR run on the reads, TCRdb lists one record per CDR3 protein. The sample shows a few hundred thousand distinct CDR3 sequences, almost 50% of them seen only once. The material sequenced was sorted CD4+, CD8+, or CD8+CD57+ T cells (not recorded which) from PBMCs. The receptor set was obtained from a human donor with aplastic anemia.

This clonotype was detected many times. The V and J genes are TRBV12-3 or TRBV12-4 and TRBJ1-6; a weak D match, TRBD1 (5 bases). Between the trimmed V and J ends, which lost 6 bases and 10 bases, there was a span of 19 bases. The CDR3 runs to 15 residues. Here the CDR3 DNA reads TGTGCCAGCAGCACAAGGGACGGAGGGGACTCACCCCTCCACTTT. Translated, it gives CASSTRDGGDSPLHF.

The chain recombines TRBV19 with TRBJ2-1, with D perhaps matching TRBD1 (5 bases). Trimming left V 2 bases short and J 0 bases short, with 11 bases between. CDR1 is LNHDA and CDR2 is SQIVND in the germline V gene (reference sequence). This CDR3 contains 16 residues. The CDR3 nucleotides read TGTGCCAGTAGTATAAGGGGATCCAGCTCCTACAATGAGCAGTTCTTC. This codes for CASSIRGSSSYNEQFF.

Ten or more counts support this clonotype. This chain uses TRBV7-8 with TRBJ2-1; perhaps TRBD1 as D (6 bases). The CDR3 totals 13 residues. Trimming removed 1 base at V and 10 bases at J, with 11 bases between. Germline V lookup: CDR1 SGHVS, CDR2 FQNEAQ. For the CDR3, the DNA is TGTGCCAGCAGCTTAGAAAGGGGGACGGAGCAGTTCTTC. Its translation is CASSLERGTEQFF.